Sequencing of this T cell receptor (beta chain) was carried out in a study of shared clonotypes between healthy human individuals. V lost 7 bases and J 2 bases, leaving 9 bases between the germline ends. The germline CDR1 and CDR2 sequences are MGHRA and YSYEKL. The CDR3 has 12 amino acids. Naivety among CD8 cells was defined by CD45RO negativity and positive CCR7 selection, thereby excluding terminally differentiated effector memory CD45RA+ cells. Within Nashville, Tennessee resided all donors, each a Caucasian adult. In its sample, this clone was seen once. Its antigen is not known. The authors ran the assay at deep level. As originally analysed: ImmunoSEQ junction-only sequences lacked quality scores, so their filtering differed. Profiled with immunoSEQ multiplex PCR; TCRdb holds only in-frame clones, not every one. The D gene and trimming were derived from the DNA, and the V and J assignments and clone size from that table. The table records about 600,000 clones, 95% to 98% of them present only once.

Regarding the study as a whole: Larger richness was generally estimated for naive than memory subsets.

The sequenced material came from naive CD8+ T cells sorted from blood. The chain joins TRBV4-1 to TRBJ2-7; no clear D. The TCR sequence derives from a man aged 25 to 40 in good health. As DNA, the CDR3 is TGCGCCAGCACGGGCGGTGCCTACGAGCAGTACTTC. Translated: CASTGGAYEQYF.